Presented here are 9 T cell receptor beta chains from one specimen sequenced in a study of blood T cell repertoires in COVID-19. Clones were sequenced by immunoSEQ multiplex PCR, and TCRdb holds only the in-frame ones, with some missing. Of a few hundred thousand clones listed, approximately 87% were seen once; the top ten hold roughly 9.4%. Input material: PBMCs or T cells enriched from blood (not recorded which). These receptors all stem from a woman aged 45-59 years who had recovered from COVID-19.

The DNA for the CDR3 is TGTGCCAGCAGCCTTTTCAACAGGAATCAGCCCCAGCATTTT. Protein: CASSLFNRNQPQHF. The rearrangement links TRBV5-6 to TRBJ1-5; D possibly corresponds to TRBD1 (5 bases). V was shortened by 4 bases and J by 4 bases, with 12 bases between the two germline ends. The CDR3 runs to 14 residues. Germline V gene lookup returns CDR1 SGHDT and CDR2 YYEEEE. Drawing the rest from reference TRBV5-6 and TRBJ1-5, the complete variable domain is DAGVTQSPTHLIKTRGQQVTLRCSPKSGHDTVSWYQQALGQGPQFIFQYYEEEERQRGNFPDRFSGHQFPNYSSELNVNALLLGDSALYLCASSLFNRNQPQHFGDGTRLSIL.

This rearrangement joins TRBV27 to TRBJ2-3; no clear D. V lost 6 bases and J 4 bases, leaving 14 bases between the germline ends. This CDR3 is built from 14 residues. Per the germline V gene, CDR1 is MNHEY and CDR2 is SMNVEV (reference sequence). The CDR3 loop is CASRMASSADTQYF. The CDR3 coding sequence is TGTGCCAGCAGGATGGCCTCGAGCGCAGATACGCAGTATTTT.

V gene TRBV2 combines with J gene TRBJ1-5; no clear D gene. The germline gives CDR1 SNHLY, CDR2 FYNNEI. CDR3 length equals 14 residues. V lost 4 bases, J lost 9 bases, and 16 bases lay in between. This CDR3 is CASSVGTDASPQHF. CDR3 bases: TGTGCCAGCAGTGTTGGAACAGACGCATCGCCCCAGCATTTT.

V and J are TRBV19 and TRBJ1-1, with 9 positions matching TRBD1. This CDR3 spans 16 amino acids. The germline V gene has CDR1 LNHDA and CDR2 SQIVND (reference sequence). After removal of 4 bases from V and 0 bases from J, the junction contained 6 bases not matched to a gene. The CDR3 spells CASSNPGQGMNTEAFF. CDR3 bases: TGTGCCAGTAGTAATCCGGGACAGGGAATGAACACTGAAGCTTTCTTT.

This chain joins TRBV7-9 and TRBJ2-3; D remains unclear. The CDR3 spans 15 residues. Germline CDR1 SEHNR, CDR2 FQNEAQ (reference sequence). Trimming removed 0 bases at V and 1 base at J, with 8 bases between. The CDR3 loop reads CASSLAVAGTDTQYF. For the CDR3, the DNA is TGTGCCAGCAGCTTAGCGGTGGCAGGCACAGATACGCAGTATTTT.

The genes are TRBV3-1 (or the pseudogene TRBV3-2) and TRBJ2-6, with D possibly matching TRBD2 (6 bases). The CDR3 has 15 residues. V shed 4 bases and J shed 2 bases, with 9 bases lying between them. Per the germline V gene, CDR1 is LGHDT and CDR2 is YNNKEL (reference sequence). CDR3 DNA: TGTGCCAGCAGCCCCGGGAGCCCTGGGGCCAACGTCCTGACTTTC. Protein: CASSPGSPGANVLTF.

The chain joins TRBV5-5 to TRBJ2-1; D is uncertain. Germline lookup yields CDR1 SGHKS and CDR2 YYEKEE (reference sequence). V lost 0 bases and J 6 bases, leaving 16 bases between the germline ends. The CDR3 totals 16 residues. The CDR3 DNA follows: TGTGCCAGCAGCTTGGGTTCGAGCCAACGTTTCAATGAGCAGTTCTTC. This translates into CASSLGSSQRFNEQFF.

The chain is built from TRBV5-1 and TRBJ1-6, with D perhaps TRBD1 (6 bases). The germline V and J ends were trimmed by 6 bases and 9 bases, with 19 bases remaining between them. CDR3 size: 15 residues. Germline V lookup: CDR1 SGHRS, CDR2 YFSETQ. CDR3 loop: CASTSKGESSSPLHF. CDR3 sequence (DNA): TGCGCCAGCACTTCAAAGGGGGAAAGTAGTTCACCCCTCCACTTT.

This clone has just a few counts. The chain is built from TRBV7-9 and TRBJ2-5, with a tentative D call TRBD2 (6 bases). The CDR3 is 15 amino acids. The germline CDR1 and CDR2 sequences are SEHNR and FQNEAQ (reference sequence). V was pared by 1 base and J by 5 bases, with 14 bases between. The CDR3: CASSLVGLEGETQYF. CDR3 in DNA: TGTGCCAGCAGCTTAGTAGGCTTGGAGGGGGAGACCCAGTACTTC.